This TCR beta chain appears in the sequencing data of a study of control samples from healthy donors and cancer patients. This CDR3 spans 16 amino acids. V lost 1 base to trimming and J lost 2 bases; unmatched junction nucleotides: 2. Per the germline V gene, CDR1 is SGHTA and CDR2 is FQGNSA. Some clones are missing from TCRdb's copy, which holds only in-frame ones; the method was immunoSEQ multiplex PCR. This table holds about 140,000 clones, 75% to 95% found once. The clonotype comes from a man aged 18 to 30 in good health. The V call is TRBV7-2, the J call TRBJ2-5; 12 nucleotides line up with TRBD2. Sample: blood. CDR3 sequence (DNA): TGTGCCAGCAGCTTAGGTCTAGCGGGGGGGCAAGAGACCCAGTACTTC. It codes for CASSLGLAGGQETQYF.